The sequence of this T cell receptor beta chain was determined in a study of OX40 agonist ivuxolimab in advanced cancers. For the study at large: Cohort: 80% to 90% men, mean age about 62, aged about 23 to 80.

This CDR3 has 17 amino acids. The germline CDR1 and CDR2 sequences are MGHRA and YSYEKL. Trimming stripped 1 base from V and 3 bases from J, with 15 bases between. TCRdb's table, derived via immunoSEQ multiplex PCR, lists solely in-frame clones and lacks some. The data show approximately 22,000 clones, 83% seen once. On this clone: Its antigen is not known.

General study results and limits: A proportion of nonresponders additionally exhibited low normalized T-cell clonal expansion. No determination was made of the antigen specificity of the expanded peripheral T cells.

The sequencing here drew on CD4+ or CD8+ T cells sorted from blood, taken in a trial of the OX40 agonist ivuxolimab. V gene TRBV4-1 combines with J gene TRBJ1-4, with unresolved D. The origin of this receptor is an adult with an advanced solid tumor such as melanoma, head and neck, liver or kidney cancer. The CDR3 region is CASSQVPDLRANEKLFF. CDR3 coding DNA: TGCGCCAGCAGCCAAGTGCCGGACCTGCGGGCTAATGAAAAACTGTTTTTT.